The T cell receptor (beta chain) described here comes from a study of T-cell reconstitution after alpha-beta-depleted transplantation in children. The CDR3 spans 14 residues. Germline loops: CDR1 DFQATT, CDR2 SNEGSKA (reference sequence). Trimming stripped 3 bases from V and 6 bases from J, with 17 bases between. This sample's TCRbeta library carried unique molecular identifier barcodes. TCRdb fed the PCR reads into MiXCR, producing one record per CDR3 protein. In the table there are about 260,000 distinct CDR3 sequences, 6.5% to 9% of which are singletons. Study findings and constraints: Among T cells one year after transplant, newly produced cells accounted for most counts and diversity. Expanded graft clones, several hundred of them, were reportedly the source of alpha-beta T cells about two months after transplant.

This clonotype occurred many times. Its antigen is still unknown. This TCR was recovered from a male patient younger than 18 who had a stem cell transplant for acute lymphoblastic leukemia, so the T cells may come from the graft donor. The sequences come from PBMCs, mostly from graft donor cells, collected 180 days after TCRalphabeta/CD19-depleted stem cell transplant. The V call is TRBV20-1, the J call TRBJ1-2, with D tentatively TRBD1 (6 bases). The CDR3 sequence: CSARGPPEGDGYTF. CDR3 bases: TGCAGTGCTAGGGGCCCCCCGGAGGGGGATGGCTACACCTTC.